This T cell receptor (beta chain) is drawn from a study of cytomegalovirus exposure and HLA in healthy donors. Study outcomes and limitations: Later work showed greater clonal expansion in HLA-associated TCR beta chains than in equally common others.

Researchers ran the PCR with 60 Vbeta and 13 Jbeta primers. The protocol was immunoSEQ multiplex PCR, while the TCRdb copy is restricted to in-frame clones and leaves out a portion. Of 200,000 to 300,000 clones listed, approximately 85% are singletons. As regards this clone: No antigen is known for it.

The TCR sequence derives from a woman aged 40-49 years in good health and CMV-seropositive. The sample was PBMCs.

The CDR3 here is CASNPTPRTNQETQYF. CDR3 coding DNA: TGTGCCAGCAACCCTACCCCACGAACGAACCAAGAGACCCAGTACTTC. This sequence joins TRBV11-2 and TRBJ2-5; the D is unclear. The V gene's germline CDR1 is SGHAT and CDR2 FQNNGV. Trimming stripped 7 bases from V and 0 bases from J, with 18 bases between. The CDR3 has 16 amino acids. The full variable domain, with the rest looked up from reference TRBV11-2 and TRBJ2-5, is EAGVAQSPRYKIIEKRQSVAFWCNPISGHATLYWYQQILGQGPKLLIQFQNNGVVDDSQLPKDRFSAERLKGVDSTLKIQPAKLEDSAVYLCASNPTPRTNQETQYFGPGTRLLVL.